Following are 12 T cell receptor beta chains from one sample sequenced in a study of beta chain features in type 1 diabetes. Expressed TCRB transcripts were sequenced, since all the RNA that had been isolated was reverse transcribed. Profiled with immunoSEQ multiplex PCR; TCRdb holds only in-frame clones, not every one. The sample comprises some 200,000 clones, roughly a tenth of which are singletons, and roughly 1.4% rests with the top ten. The material sequenced was central memory CD4+ T cells from blood. The receptors here all came from a man in his late teens or twenties in good health.

This clone has only a few counts. The chain is built from TRBV14 and TRBJ2-2; D might be TRBD2 (5 bases). There are 15 residues in the CDR3. Germline values: CDR1 SGHDN, CDR2 FVKESK. V lost 3 bases and J lost 3, with 11 bases in between. As DNA, the CDR3 is TGTGCCAGCAGCCATCTTCTGAGGGACACCGGGGAGCTGTTTTTT. Translated: CASSHLLRDTGELFF.

This clone showed up just a few times. This chain connects TRBV23-1 to TRBJ2-7; D might be TRBD2 (5 bases). TRBV23-1 is designated an ORF whose function remains uncertain. The CDR3 spans 13 residues. V lost 0 bases to trimming and J lost 3 bases, with 6 bases between them. The CDR3 loop is CASSQSGSYEQYF. The CDR3 DNA reads TGCGCCAGCAGTCAATCAGGGAGCTACGAGCAGTACTTC.

The V and J genes are TRBV28 and TRBJ2-1; D could derive from TRBD1 or TRBD2 (7 bases each). The germline V and J ends were trimmed by 6 bases and 0 bases, with 27 bases remaining between them. This CDR3 contains 20 residues. Germline loops: CDR1 MDHEN, CDR2 SYDVKM. In nucleotides, the CDR3 is TGTGCCAGCAGCCTCCCAACACCTAGACAGGGAGGGTCCTCCTACAATGAGCAGTTCTTC. Residues: CASSLPTPRQGGSSYNEQFF.

V gene TRBV28 combines with J gene TRBJ2-7; 14 bases align to TRBD2. The trim removed 3 bases at V and 6 bases at J, leaving 4 bases unmatched. The CDR3 has 15 residues. From germline, CDR1 is MDHEN and CDR2 SYDVKM. The chain's CDR3 is CASSLWTSGGSEQYF. The CDR3 coding sequence is TGTGCCAGCAGTTTGTGGACTAGCGGGGGGAGCGAGCAGTACTTC.

This clone was counted only a few times. This rearrangement joins TRBV30 to TRBJ2-1, with TRBD2 matching 9 bases. The CDR3 spans 17 residues. Germline loops: CDR1 GTSNPN, CDR2 SVGIG (reference sequence). The V and J ends lost 3 bases and 3 bases, in that order; junction bases with no gene match: 12. CDR3 residues: CAWRSRASGALYNEQFF. The CDR3 DNA sequence: TGTGCCTGGAGGTCAAGGGCTAGCGGGGCCCTCTACAATGAGCAGTTCTTC.

This clone turned up a few times. V gene TRBV4-1 combines with J gene TRBJ2-7, with 10 nucleotides matching TRBD2. V lost 4 bases and J lost 0; bases outside the gene matches: 6. Germline loops: CDR1 MGHRA, CDR2 YSYEKL. The CDR3 has 16 residues. The CDR3 is CASSLGTSESSYEQYF. CDR3 sequence (DNA): TGCGCCAGCAGCCTGGGGACTAGCGAAAGCTCCTACGAGCAGTACTTC.

This chain links TRBV15 with TRBJ2-6, with 9 bases lining up with TRBD1. The CDR3 runs 20 residues. With 0 bases clipped from V and 1 base from J, the junction kept 10 bases outside the gene matches. The germline CDR1 and CDR2 sequences are LNHNV and YYDKDF (reference sequence). CDR3 sequence reads: CATSRDRTGTGRSGANVLTF. The CDR3 DNA sequence: TGTGCCACCAGCAGAGATCGAACCGGGACAGGGAGGTCTGGGGCCAACGTCCTGACTTTC.

There are a few counts of this clone. The rearrangement joins TRBV5-6 to TRBJ2-7; a possible D gene is TRBD2 (6 bases). This CDR3 is 13 amino acids long. The germline gives CDR1 SGHDT, CDR2 YYEEEE. Trimming removed 6 bases at V and 3 bases at J, with 13 bases between. CDR3 loop: CASTYWDFYEQYF. The CDR3 DNA sequence: TGTGCCAGCACCTACTGGGACTTCTACGAGCAGTACTTC. The full variable domain, completed using reference TRBV5-6 and TRBJ2-7, is DAGVTQSPTHLIKTRGQQVTLRCSPKSGHDTVSWYQQALGQGPQFIFQYYEEEERQRGNFPDRFSGHQFPNYSSELNVNALLLGDSALYLCASTYWDFYEQYFGPGTRLTVT.

This clone was seen many times. This sequence joins TRBV6-6 and TRBJ2-3; unclear D gene. The length of the CDR3 is 14 residues. Trimming stripped 6 bases from V and 1 base from J, with 11 bases between. Germline CDR1 and CDR2: MNHNY and SVGAGI (reference sequence). Here the CDR3 reads CASSLLIRTDTQYF. CDR3 nucleotide sequence: TGTGCCAGCAGCTTACTAATTCGCACAGATACGCAGTATTTT.

This clone was counted ten times or more. Here the CDR3 DNA reads TGCGCCAGTTACGGGACGGGCTACAATGAGCAGTTCTTC. Residues: CASYGTGYNEQFF. The V gene is TRBV5-1, the J gene TRBJ2-1; D might be TRBD1 or TRBD2, each matching 5 bases. Germline CDR1 SGHRS, CDR2 YFSETQ. Trimming shortened V by 8 bases and J by 3 bases, and 12 bases separated the two germline ends. This CDR3 comprises 13 residues. The entire variable domain, with the rest obtained from reference TRBV5-1 and TRBJ2-1, is as follows: KAGVTQTPRYLIKTRGQQVTLSCSPISGHRSVSWYQQTPGQGLQFLFEYFSETQRNKGNFPGRFSGRQFSNSRSEMNVSTLELGDSALYLCASYGTGYNEQFFGPGTRLTVL.

This clone was seen a handful of times. The chain joins TRBV7-6 to TRBJ2-1; D call uncertain. This CDR3 has 13 residues. V was clipped by 1 base and J by 15 bases, with 16 bases between them. The germline CDR1 and CDR2 sequences are SGHVS and FNYEAQ. This chain's CDR3 is CASSLVGASGTFF. The CDR3 coding sequence is TGTGCCAGCAGCTTAGTTGGTGCTTCAGGCACGTTCTTC.

This chain links TRBV7-3 with TRBJ2-3, with D unclear. The CDR3 contains 12 residues. Germline V CDR1 and CDR2: SGHTA, FQGTGA. The V gene lost 4 bases and the J gene lost 2 bases, with 4 bases spanning the gap. The CDR3 spells CASSSYTDTQYF. As DNA, the CDR3 is TGTGCCAGCAGCTCATACACAGATACGCAGTATTTT.